The 24 T cell receptor beta chains given below trace back to one sample, sequenced in a study of blood T cell repertoires in COVID-19. Profiled with immunoSEQ multiplex PCR; TCRdb holds only in-frame clones, not every one. The sample consists of 300,000 to 400,000 clones, 85% of them appearing once. The sequenced sample was PBMCs or T cells enriched from blood (not recorded which). The source of these receptors is a woman in her thirties who had been exposed to COVID-19.

The chain employs TRBV29-1 and TRBJ1-1, with D possibly being TRBD1 (5 bases). Germline CDR1 reads SQVTM; CDR2 reads ANQGSEA. Trimming took 0 bases from V and 3 from J, leaving 23 bases between them. This CDR3 has 18 amino acids. CDR3 region: CSVEDFVGGLGTDTEAFF. CDR3 bases: TGCAGCGTTGAAGATTTTGTTGGGGGGTTAGGAACTGACACTGAAGCTTTCTTT.

J is TRBJ1-4 and V is TRBV15; D gene ambiguous. Per germline, CDR1 LNHNV and CDR2 YYDKDF (reference sequence). The CDR3 sequence is 13 residues long. Trimming pared 2 bases from V and 5 bases from J, leaving 6 bases between. The CDR3 is CATSRSENEKLFF. For the CDR3, the DNA is TGTGCCACCAGCAGATCGGAGAATGAAAAACTGTTTTTT.

The V gene is TRBV7-3, the J gene TRBJ2-2; 10 bases fit TRBD2. The ends lost 1 base at V and 0 bases at J; junction bases unmatched: 8. The CDR3 length is 19 residues. Looked up from germline, CDR1 is SGHTA and CDR2 is FQGTGA. CDR3 sequence (DNA): TGTGCCAGCAGCTTAATCGGACTAGCGGATCCTTCGAACACCGGGGAGCTGTTTTTT. Residues: CASSLIGLADPSNTGELFF.

This chain links TRBV11-2 with TRBJ1-4; TRBD1 aligns across 10 bases. J lost 7 bases, V lost 6 bases, and 5 bases had no gene match. CDR3 size: 14 residues. The germline gives CDR1 SGHAT, CDR2 FQNNGV. CDR3 coding DNA: TGTGCCAGCAGAACCGGGACAGGGGTTGAAAAACTGTTTTTT. This gives the protein CASRTGTGVEKLFF.

The chain employs TRBV7-8 and TRBJ2-7; TRBD1 agrees at 7 bases. This CDR3 is 14 amino acids long. Germline trimming cut 0 bases from V and 4 bases from J; bases unmatched to any gene: 3. CDR1 SGHVS and CDR2 FQNEAQ come from the germline V gene. The CDR3 region has the DNA TGTGCCAGCAGCTTAGCACAGGGGAATTACGAGCAGTACTTC. Translation: CASSLAQGNYEQYF.

The J gene is TRBJ2-4, the V gene TRBV10-2; TRBD2 matches 8 bases. Trimming cost V 0 bases and J 0 bases; bases outside gene matches: 10. The CDR3 is made up of 19 amino acids. Germline CDR1 WSHSY, CDR2 SAAADI. The CDR3 DNA follows: TGCGCCAGCAGTGAGTCTAGCGGGGAGGCAGGTCTAGCCAAAAACATTCAGTACTTC. This codes for CASSESSGEAGLAKNIQYF.

The chain joins TRBV5-6 to TRBJ1-3; D remains ambiguous. Germline CDR1 reads SGHDT; CDR2 reads YYEEEE. The V gene lost 5 bases and the J gene lost 7 bases, with 4 bases spanning the gap. This CDR3 comprises 10 residues. CDR3 residues: CASRRNTIYF. CDR3 nucleotide sequence: TGTGCCAGCAGGCGGAACACCATATATTTT.

In DNA form, the CDR3 reads TGTGCCAGCTCACCATCCGCCGGAGTTGAGAGCGCCTACGAGCAGTACTTC. It is translated as CASSPSAGVESAYEQYF. The V call is TRBV18, the J call TRBJ2-7; D remains unclear. Between the trimmed V and J ends, which lost 2 bases and 2 bases, there was a span of 19 bases. This CDR3 spans 17 amino acids. Germline V lookup: CDR1 KGHSH, CDR2 LQKENI.

The chain links TRBV10-3 to TRBJ1-2, with TRBD1 matching over 10 bases. Germline lookup yields CDR1 ENHRY and CDR2 SYGVKD. The V and J ends lost 5 bases and 7 bases, in that order; junction bases with no gene match: 10. This CDR3 spans 15 amino acids. CDR3 nucleotide sequence: TGTGCCATCAGTTCTCAGACCGGGACAGGGGTTGGCTACACCTTC. Amino acids: CAISSQTGTGVGYTF.

The sample holds a few counts of this clone. The chain carries TRBV2 and TRBJ1-3; 8 nucleotides agree with TRBD1. Germline trimming cut 8 bases from V and 2 bases from J; bases unmatched to any gene: 2. The CDR3 spans 13 residues. Germline loops: CDR1 SNHLY, CDR2 FYNNEI. In DNA form, the CDR3 reads TGTGCCAGCGCCAGGGGGCCTGGAAACACCATATATTTT. Encoded protein: CASARGPGNTIYF.

This chain connects TRBV5-1 to TRBJ1-6; 7 nucleotides line up with TRBD1. This CDR3 is 15 amino acids long. Germline values: CDR1 SGHRS, CDR2 YFSETQ. Trimming removed 0 bases from V and 7 bases from J; junction bases left unmatched: 4. CDR3 sequence: CASSLGRGPNSPLHF. CDR3 bases: TGCGCCAGCAGCTTGGGGAGGGGGCCAAATTCACCCCTCCACTTT.

The chain employs TRBV15 and TRBJ2-1; D remains unclear. V was pared by 3 bases and J by 4 bases, with 7 bases between. The CDR3 length is 13 residues. Germline V lookup: CDR1 LNHNV, CDR2 YYDKDF (reference sequence). The CDR3 coding sequence is TGTGCCACCAGCAGTTTACAGTACAATGAGCAGTTCTTC. It is translated as CATSSLQYNEQFF. The full variable domain, rest sourced from reference TRBV15 and TRBJ2-1, is DAMVIQNPRYQVTQFGKPVTLSCSQTLNHNVMYWYQQKSSQAPKLLFHYYDKDFNNEADTPDNFQSRRPNTSFCFLDIRSPGLGDTAMYLCATSSLQYNEQFFGPGTRLTVL.

V and J are TRBV3-1 (or the pseudogene TRBV3-2) and TRBJ2-7; 11 bases align to TRBD2. From germline, CDR1 is LGHDT and CDR2 YNNKEL (reference sequence). J was trimmed by 2 bases and V by 4 bases; bases with no gene match: 10. CDR3 length equals 17 residues. CDR3 in DNA: TGTGCCAGCAGCCTCCTAATTTTAGCGGGAGGGCCCTACGAGCAGTACTTC. Residues: CASSLLILAGGPYEQYF.

The CDR3: CASSFAGPLNTEAFF. The DNA of the CDR3 is TGTGCCAGCAGTTTTGCAGGTCCCCTGAACACTGAAGCTTTCTTT. V is TRBV28 and J is TRBJ1-1; no clear D gene. V lost 3 bases, J lost 0 bases, and 11 bases lay in between. Germline CDR1 and CDR2: MDHEN and SYDVKM. CDR3 length: 15 amino acids.

This clone appeared once. The V call is TRBV4-3, the J call TRBJ2-3; TRBD1 might be the D (6 bases). Trimming removed 0 bases from V and 4 bases from J, with 11 bases in between. CDR1 and CDR2 from the germline V gene are LGHNA and YSLEER. This CDR3 contains 15 residues. The CDR3 bases are TGCGCCAGCAGCCAAGAAGGGGGTAGGGCAGATACGCAGTATTTT. Translating gives CASSQEGGRADTQYF.

This clone was seen only once. The rearrangement links TRBV9 to TRBJ2-7; 12 bases line up with TRBD1. The J segment lost 2 bases and the V segment lost 3 bases, leaving 3 bases of the junction unmatched. This CDR3 is built from 15 residues. Germline V CDR1 and CDR2: SGDLS, YYNGEE. CDR3 loop: CASSARDRGPYEQYF. The DNA of the CDR3 is TGTGCCAGCAGCGCCAGGGACAGGGGGCCCTACGAGCAGTACTTC.

The CDR3 nucleotides read TGTGCCACCAGCAGTCCCGGACAGGGGGCGAGGGAGCAGTTCTTC. As protein: CATSSPGQGAREQFF. V and J are TRBV15 and TRBJ2-1, with 11 bases identical to TRBD1. This CDR3 region has 15 residues. CDR1 is LNHNV and CDR2 is YYDKDF in the germline V gene (reference sequence). J lost 10 bases, V lost 3 bases, and 8 bases had no gene match.

This clone was seen a handful of times. The sample holds other DNA sequences that translate to the same CDR3. The CDR3 DNA follows: TGCAGCGCCGGGGGAACTGAAGCTTTCTTT. Amino acids: CSAGGTEAFF. The chain combines TRBV29-1 with TRBJ1-1, with D possibly TRBD1 on 5 matching bases. V was cut by 7 bases and J by 5 bases, with 8 bases left in between. Per the germline V gene, CDR1 is SQVTM and CDR2 is ANQGSEA. The CDR3 has 10 amino acids.

The table lists this clone with a few counts. The chain recombines TRBV5-1 with TRBJ2-5, with TRBD2 matching 10 bases. CDR1 and CDR2 from the germline V gene are SGHRS and YFSETQ. V lost 6 bases, J lost 3 bases, and 11 bases stayed unmatched. The CDR3 contains 16 residues. The CDR3 sequence is CASNWGRTSGEETQYF. The CDR3 nucleotides read TGCGCCAGCAACTGGGGCCGGACTAGCGGAGAAGAGACCCAGTACTTC.

V gene TRBV7-3 combines with J gene TRBJ2-1; D is ambiguous. With 2 bases removed from V and 5 bases from J, the gap between germline ends came to 13 bases. Looked up from germline, CDR1 is SGHTA and CDR2 is FQGTGA. This CDR3 comprises 15 residues. The CDR3 sequence: CASSLLVSSHNEQFF. The CDR3 bases are TGTGCCAGCAGCTTACTAGTGAGTAGTCACAATGAGCAGTTCTTC. Together with reference TRBV7-3 and TRBJ2-1, the CDR3 gives the full variable domain: GAGVSQTPSNKVTEKGKYVELRCDPISGHTALYWYRQSLGQGPEFLIYFQGTGAADDSGLPNDRFFAVRPEGSVSTLKIQRTERGDSAVYLCASSLLVSSHNEQFFGPGTRLTVL.

The CDR3 spells CASSLDPMNTEAFF. CDR3 bases: TGTGCCAGCAGCTTGGATCCCATGAACACTGAAGCTTTCTTT. V and J are TRBV5-5 and TRBJ1-1; D is uncertain. Germline CDR1 reads SGHKS; CDR2 reads YYEKEE (reference sequence). V was clipped by 0 bases and J by 0 bases, with 6 bases between them. The length of the CDR3 is 14 residues.

This chain connects TRBV6-5 to TRBJ2-1, with D possibly TRBD2 on 5 matching bases. The germline V gene encodes CDR1 MNHEY and CDR2 SVGAGI. The V end lost 2 bases, the J end lost 3 bases, and 11 bases lay between the germline ends. The CDR3 runs to 15 residues. DNA for the CDR3: TGTGCCAGCAGTTACGAGGGCAGCGTCTACAATGAGCAGTTCTTC. It codes for CASSYEGSVYNEQFF.

This sequence joins TRBV28 and TRBJ1-6; D perhaps matches TRBD1 (6 bases). Germline values: CDR1 MDHEN, CDR2 SYDVKM. The CDR3 is made up of 14 amino acids. The germline V and J ends were trimmed by 6 bases and 6 bases, with 12 bases remaining between them. The DNA for the CDR3 is TGTGCCAGCAGCCGACAGGTCTTTAATTCACCCCTCCACTTT. Residues: CASSRQVFNSPLHF.

The chain links TRBV19 to TRBJ2-4, with 7 bases lining up with TRBD2. V lost 4 bases, J lost 2 bases, and 2 bases stayed unmatched. CDR3 length equals 14 residues. Looked up from germline, CDR1 is LNHDA and CDR2 is SQIVND (reference sequence). The DNA for the CDR3 is TGTGCCAGTAGTAGCGGGAGTACCAAAAACATTCAGTACTTC. Its translation: CASSSGSTKNIQYF.